A selection of T cell receptor beta chains follows, all from one sample in a study of cytomegalovirus exposure and HLA in healthy donors. The data were produced by immunoSEQ multiplex PCR, yet TCRdb's version contains in-frame clones alone and is incomplete. The table lists 100,000 or so clones, about 85% of them singletons. Sequences were obtained from PBMCs. These receptors came from a woman younger than 30 in good health and CMV-seropositive. Each CDR3 is given with its conserved first and last residue. The D gene is left open where the match is weak. Size is stated for part of the rows, as once, few or many counts, or as a class when the clone is expanded.

cdr3_nt cdr3_aa clone_size d_call j_call v_call
TGTGCCAGCAGCTTAGGACAGGCAGCCCAGCATTTT CASSLGQAAQHF . . TRBJ1-5 TRBV7-9
TGCGCCAGCAGGATCGTGGGGGGTGGCTATGGCTACACCTTC CASRIVGGGYGYTF . . TRBJ1-2 TRBV5-1
TGTGCCAGCAGTCGACCACTAGCTGAGCAGTTCTTC CASSRPLAEQFF . . TRBJ2-1 TRBV6-5
TGTGCCAGCAGTCACCGGACAGCGTCGCTGTCGGGCTACACCTTC CASSHRTASLSGYTF . . TRBJ1-2 TRBV25-1
TGTGCCAGCAGCCAAGACGGAGGGAGGGCTGAAGCTTTCTTT CASSQDGGRAEAFF . . TRBJ1-1 TRBV4-2
TGTGCCAGCAGCTGGCCACCGGGACAGGAGTTGTCCAATGAGCAGTTCTTC CASSWPPGQELSNEQFF . TRBD1 TRBJ2-1 TRBV5-4
TGTGCCAGCATGGGACAGGGAGATTCACCCCTCCACTTT CASMGQGDSPLHF . TRBD1 TRBJ1-6 TRBV19
TGTGCCACCTCCATCAGACAGGGCATTCAGCCCCAGCATTTT CATSIRQGIQPQHF . TRBD1 TRBJ1-5 TRBV6-6
TGCAGCGTTAAACGGACAGGAGACTACGAGCAGTACTTC CSVKRTGDYEQYF . TRBD1 TRBJ2-7 TRBV29-1
TGTGCCAGCAGCCCAACAGGGCGGTCCGAGCAGTACTTC CASSPTGRSEQYF . . TRBJ2-7 TRBV5-6
TGTGCCAGTAGTTTGACTAGCGGGAGTGCCGAGCAGTACTTC CASSLTSGSAEQYF . TRBD2 TRBJ2-7 TRBV19
TGTGCCAGCACCACCTCGCGGCAGGGCTACACCTTC CASTTSRQGYTF . . TRBJ1-2 TRBV28
TGTGCCAGCAGTGAGCAGGCGGGGGACAATCAGCCCCAGCATTTT CASSEQAGDNQPQHF . . TRBJ1-5 TRBV6-1
TGCGCCAGCAGCCAACTGTTTGGGACAGGGGACTACGAGCAGTACTTC CASSQLFGTGDYEQYF . TRBD1 TRBJ2-7 TRBV4-1
TGTGCCAGCAGTCCGGGGAGAGGGGGCAGCAATCAGCCCCAGCATTTT CASSPGRGGSNQPQHF . TRBD1 TRBJ1-5 TRBV27
TGTGCCAGCTCCGCCGAGGGGGGCAATCAGCCCCAGCATTTT CASSAEGGNQPQHF . . TRBJ1-5 TRBV18
TGTGCCAGCAGCTCACTAGCGGGAGGGAGCGAGCAGTACTTC CASSSLAGGSEQYF . TRBD2 TRBJ2-7 TRBV7-8
TGCGCCAGCAGCCACCCCGGCGGGGCCAGAGATACGCAGTATTTT CASSHPGGARDTQYF . . TRBJ2-3 TRBV4-1
TGTGCCAGCTTCGAAGCGGGAGGTACAGATACGCAGTATTTT CASFEAGGTDTQYF . TRBD2 TRBJ2-3 TRBV28
TGTGCCAGCAGCTTGGACAGGCACTCCTACGAGCAGTACTTC CASSLDRHSYEQYF . . TRBJ2-7 TRBV5-5
TGTGCCAGCAGTTTACTCGATGAGCAGTTCTTC CASSLLDEQFF . . TRBJ2-1 TRBV27
TGTGCCAGCAGTCCTCAGGGGGCAATAGCAGATACGCAGTATTTT CASSPQGAIADTQYF . TRBD1 TRBJ2-3 TRBV6-5
TGCGCCAGCAGCCAAGAAGGGGTAGGGTATCAGCCCCAGCATTTT CASSQEGVGYQPQHF few . TRBJ1-5 TRBV4-1
TGTGCCAGCAGCCCTAGCGGCCGGGCGTACGAGCAGTACTTC CASSPSGRAYEQYF . TRBD2 TRBJ2-7 TRBV27
TGTGCCAGTAGTCCGGACAGGGGCACCTATGGCTACACCTTC CASSPDRGTYGYTF . TRBD1 TRBJ1-2 TRBV19
TGTGCCAGCAGCCCCTTACCCGGGGGACCCAATGAGCAGTTCTTC CASSPLPGGPNEQFF . . TRBJ2-1 TRBV7-3
TGTGCCAGCAGTCCTCACCCAGACAGGGATAATCAGCCCCAGCATTTT CASSPHPDRDNQPQHF . TRBD1 TRBJ1-5 TRBV28
TGTGCCAGCAGTTTAATGTGGGGAGCGGACACTGAAGCTTTCTTT CASSLMWGADTEAFF . . TRBJ1-1 TRBV28
TGTGCCAGTCGCCGACAGGGCAATCAGCCCCAGCATTTT CASRRQGNQPQHF . . TRBJ1-5 TRBV19
TGTGCCAGCAGCAGGGGAGGGTTAACCTACGAGCAGTACTTC CASSRGGLTYEQYF . . TRBJ2-7 TRBV6-1
TGCGCCAGCAGCCAAGAAGGGACTAGCTTTGGGGAGCTGTTTTTT CASSQEGTSFGELFF . TRBD2 TRBJ2-2 TRBV4-1
TGTGCCAGCAGCTTAAGCCGGGACAGGCGGGCGCAGTATTTT CASSLSRDRRAQYF once TRBD1 TRBJ2-3 TRBV14
TGCAGCGTTGCAGGCGGAAACACCATATATTTT CSVAGGNTIYF . . TRBJ1-3 TRBV29-1
TGTGCCTGGAGTCCCGGGTCCAATCAGCCCCAGCATTTT CAWSPGSNQPQHF few . TRBJ1-5 TRBV30
TGTGCCAGCAGTTTATATACGCCAGGGGATGAGCAGTTCTTC CASSLYTPGDEQFF . . TRBJ2-1 TRBV27
TGTGCCAGCCAGCAGGGGACTGGAAACACCATATATTTT CASQQGTGNTIYF . . TRBJ1-3 TRBV7-9
TGCGCCAGCAGCCCTAACAGGGGCGGCCAAGGGGGCTACACCTTC CASSPNRGGQGGYTF . TRBD1 TRBJ1-2 TRBV5-1
TGTGCCACCAGCAGAGGGGACAGTCCTGAAGCTTTCTTT CATSRGDSPEAFF . TRBD1 TRBJ1-1 TRBV15
TGCAGCGTTCGGACAGGGAGATCCTACGAGCAGTACTTC CSVRTGRSYEQYF . TRBD1 TRBJ2-7 TRBV29-1
TGTGCCTGGACCAAAAATCCCCAAGAGGAAGCTTTCTTT CAWTKNPQEEAFF . . TRBJ1-1 TRBV30
TGTGCCAGCAGCTTTAGCGGGGTAGATTACCAAGAGACCCAGTACTTC CASSFSGVDYQETQYF . TRBD2 TRBJ2-5 TRBV11-2
TGTGCTAGTGGTCCGACCACATCCGGGACAGGCGTGCTCTACGAGCAGTACTTC CASGPTTSGTGVLYEQYF few TRBD1 TRBJ2-7 TRBV12-5
TGTGCCAGCAGCGTGGGGGCGGGACAGACCCGGGAGCAGTTCTTC CASSVGAGQTREQFF once . TRBJ2-1 TRBV9
TGCAGCGTTGGACCAGCGGGAGGGTCCTACAATGAGCAGTTCTTC CSVGPAGGSYNEQFF . TRBD2 TRBJ2-1 TRBV29-1
TGTGCCAGCAGCTTAGAGCAGCGGTATGGCTACACCTTC CASSLEQRYGYTF once . TRBJ1-2 TRBV11-3
TGTGCCAGCAGGAAGACAGGGCTTAGCTCCTACGAGCAGTACTTC CASRKTGLSSYEQYF . TRBD1 TRBJ2-7 TRBV27
TGTGCCAGCAGCCGCGGACAGCGGAGCTCTGGAAACACCATATATTTT CASSRGQRSSGNTIYF . . TRBJ1-3 TRBV6-6
TGCGCCAGCAGGGCCGGGGGACAGGGAAACAATGAGCAGTTCTTC CASRAGGQGNNEQFF . TRBD1 TRBJ2-1 TRBV4-1
TGTGCCAGCAGCTTCCGGTTTCACAGGGCTAATGAAAAACTGTTTTTT CASSFRFHRANEKLFF few . TRBJ1-4 TRBV7-8
TGTGCCAGCAGCCACCCTCTCCCGACTAGCGGGGAGCCAGATACGCAGTATTTT CASSHPLPTSGEPDTQYF . TRBD2 TRBJ2-3 TRBV14
TGTGCCAGCAGTGAAGCCATAGGGACACCCAATGAAAAACTGTTTTTT CASSEAIGTPNEKLFF . . TRBJ1-4 TRBV6-1
TGCGCCAGCACTGCCGGGACAGGGGAAGTTCCCTACGAGCAGTACTTC CASTAGTGEVPYEQYF . TRBD1 TRBJ2-7 TRBV5-1
TGTGCCAGCAGCCAGCTAGCGGGAGAAAAACTGTTTTTT CASSQLAGEKLFF once . TRBJ1-4 TRBV14
TGTGCCAGCAGCTTATGGCAGGGGGCCTACGAGCAGTACTTC CASSLWQGAYEQYF . TRBD1 TRBJ2-7 TRBV13
TGTGCCAGCAGCTTGGCGGAGATTTACTATGGCTACACCTTC CASSLAEIYYGYTF . . TRBJ1-2 TRBV5-6